Below, 23 T cell receptor beta chains from the same sample are listed, as sequenced in a study of blood T cell repertoires in COVID-19. Method: immunoSEQ multiplex PCR; TCRdb's copy keeps in-frame clones and lacks some. The table lists some 230,000 clones, approximately 80% of them singletons, with 7.4% in the top ten. Sequences were obtained from peripheral blood. These receptors all stem from a woman aged 45-65 years with acute or convalescent COVID-19.

The V and J genes are TRBV24-1 and TRBJ1-5; 7 bases fit TRBD1. V dropped 7 bases and J dropped 2; count of bases not matched to a gene: 1. Germline values: CDR1 KGHDR, CDR2 SFDVKD. This CDR3 has 13 residues. The CDR3 DNA sequence: TGTGCCACCAGACAGGGGCGCAATCAGCCCCAGCATTTT. Encoded protein: CATRQGRNQPQHF.

This clone was counted only a few times. V gene TRBV3-1 (or the pseudogene TRBV3-2) combines with J gene TRBJ2-7; D is perhaps TRBD2 (6 bases). Germline V gene lookup returns CDR1 LGHDT and CDR2 YNNKEL (reference sequence). V lost 8 bases, J lost 0 bases, and 14 bases lay in between. This CDR3 is built from 14 residues. DNA for the CDR3: TGTGCCAGCTCGGGCGGGGTACCCTCCTACGAGCAGTACTTC. Translation gives CASSGGVPSYEQYF.

CDR3 DNA sequence: TGTGCCAGCAGCCCGGACAGGGGGACCTATGGCTACACCTTC. Its protein product is CASSPDRGTYGYTF. The chain recombines TRBV9 with TRBJ1-2; 10 positions agree with TRBD1. Germline CDR1 SGDLS, CDR2 YYNGEE. Losses at the gene ends were 4 bases for V and 4 bases for J; bases not matched to a gene: 4. CDR3 length: 14 amino acids.

In its sample, this clone was seen a few times. This sequence joins TRBV6-2 or TRBV6-3 and TRBJ1-5; 9 nucleotides agree with TRBD1. The CDR3 has 16 amino acids. Trimming took 1 base from V and 2 from J; bases not matched to a gene: 3. Germline CDR1 MNHEY, CDR2 SVGEGT. The CDR3 sequence: CASSYLGQGGNQPQHF. The CDR3 bases are TGTGCCAGCAGTTACTTGGGACAGGGTGGCAATCAGCCCCAGCATTTT.

The chain has TRBV19 and TRBJ2-7; D might be TRBD1 (6 bases). Trimming shortened V by 10 bases and J by 2 bases, and 12 bases separated the two germline ends. Germline V CDR1 and CDR2: LNHDA, SQIVND (reference sequence). This CDR3 region has 12 residues. The CDR3 spells CATSDRTYEQYF. Here the CDR3 DNA reads TGTGCCACTTCAGACAGGACCTACGAGCAGTACTTC.

The CDR3 nucleotides read TGTGCCAGCAGTCGCAGGGCGGCCGGAAACACCATATATTTT. It is translated as CASSRRAAGNTIYF. The J gene is TRBJ1-3, the V gene TRBV5-6, with D possibly being TRBD1 (5 bases). Germline assignment: CDR1 SGHDT and CDR2 YYEEEE. The germline V and J ends were trimmed by 5 bases and 4 bases, with 13 bases remaining between them. The CDR3 is 14 residues long.

The chain employs TRBV28 and TRBJ1-1; D is possibly TRBD1 (6 bases). From germline, CDR1 is MDHEN and CDR2 SYDVKM. V lost 5 bases and J 3 bases, leaving 19 bases between the germline ends. The CDR3 is 16 residues long. This CDR3 reads CASSTPRGAGDTEAFF. In nucleotides, the CDR3 is TGTGCCAGCAGTACCCCCCGGGGGGCTGGCGACACTGAAGCTTTCTTT. Complete variable domain (other parts from reference TRBV28 and TRBJ1-1): DVKVTQSSRYLVKRTGEKVFLECVQDMDHENMFWYRQDPGLGLRLIYFSYDVKMKEKGDIPEGYSVSREKKERFSLILESASTNQTSMYLCASSTPRGAGDTEAFFGQGTRLTVV.

The chain couples TRBV5-1 to TRBJ1-2, with D possibly being TRBD1 (5 bases). V was pared by 5 bases and J by 4 bases, with 18 bases between. The CDR3 extends over 15 amino acids. CDR1 and CDR2 (germline): SGHRS, YFSETQ. As DNA, the CDR3 is TGCGCCAGCAGTTCGGAGAGGCAGGGTACCTATGGCTACACCTTC. Residues: CASSSERQGTYGYTF.

The chain carries TRBV4-1 and TRBJ2-5; D may be TRBD2 (5 bases). From germline, CDR1 is MGHRA and CDR2 YSYEKL. The CDR3 has 15 amino acids. Deletions cut 4 bases from V and 1 base from J, with 13 bases between. The chain's CDR3 is CASSPSGSIQETQYF. The CDR3 region has the DNA TGCGCCAGCAGCCCTTCGGGGTCCATCCAAGAGACCCAGTACTTC.

This rearrangement joins TRBV11-2 to TRBJ1-5; D uncertain. V was cut by 1 base and J by 3 bases, with 10 bases left in between. From germline, CDR1 is SGHAT and CDR2 FQNNGV. The CDR3 spans 15 residues. This CDR3 is CASSLVGKFNQPQHF. The CDR3 coding sequence is TGTGCCAGCAGCTTAGTTGGCAAATTCAATCAGCCCCAGCATTTT.

The V gene is TRBV6-2 or TRBV6-3, the J gene TRBJ2-5, with 9 bases identical to TRBD2. V lost 5 bases to trimming and J lost 6 bases; unmatched junction nucleotides: 10. The CDR3 is 15 amino acids. Germline CDR1 MNHEY, CDR2 SVGEGT. CDR3 residues: CASSALGLATKTQYF. In DNA, the CDR3 is TGTGCCAGCAGTGCCCTGGGACTAGCTACGAAGACCCAGTACTTC.

This rearrangement joins TRBV24-1 to TRBJ2-6; unclear D gene. V lost 4 bases, J lost 2 bases, and 11 bases lay in between. The CDR3 length is 16 residues. Germline V gene sequence: CDR1 KGHDR, CDR2 SFDVKD. CDR3 amino acids: CATSELSGTGANVLTF. In DNA, the CDR3 is TGTGCCACCAGTGAGCTCTCAGGCACTGGGGCCAACGTCCTGACTTTC.

The rearrangement joins TRBV7-2 to TRBJ2-7, with a possible D match to TRBD1 (5 bases). Between the trimmed V and J ends, which lost 2 bases and 2 bases, there was a span of 10 bases. The germline V gene encodes CDR1 SGHTA and CDR2 FQGNSA. CDR3 size: 14 residues. The CDR3 nucleotides are TGTGCCAGCAGCTTACAGGGTTGGACCTACGAGCAGTACTTC. This gives the protein CASSLQGWTYEQYF.

V is TRBV3-1 (or the pseudogene TRBV3-2) and J is TRBJ1-3; a possible D gene is TRBD1 (5 bases). The CDR3 consists of 15 residues. The germline gives CDR1 LGHDT, CDR2 YNNKEL (reference sequence). The V end lost 6 bases, the J end lost 1 base, and 13 bases lay between the germline ends. The CDR3 bases are TGTGCCAGCAGTCACACAGGCTGGTCTGGAAACACCATATATTTT. Amino acid sequence: CASSHTGWSGNTIYF.

The chain recombines TRBV6-4 with TRBJ1-6; 9 bases match TRBD1. The CDR3 is made up of 14 amino acids. The germline V gene encodes CDR1 MRHNA and CDR2 SNTAGT. The junction had 0 bases not matched to a gene; V was cut back by 0 bases and J by 9 bases. The CDR3 here is CASSDSQGASPLHF. For the CDR3, the DNA is TGTGCCAGCAGTGACTCACAGGGGGCTTCACCCCTCCACTTT.

This chain's CDR3 is CASSVGAGSPETQYF. Here the CDR3 DNA reads TGTGCCAGCAGCGTAGGGGCGGGGTCTCCAGAGACCCAGTACTTC. The rearrangement joins TRBV9 to TRBJ2-5; tentative D call: TRBD2 (6 bases). Trimming shortened V by 0 bases and J by 4 bases, and 13 bases separated the two germline ends. The CDR3 is made up of 15 amino acids. Germline CDR1 and CDR2: SGDLS and YYNGEE.

The chain has TRBV7-6 and TRBJ2-1, with 10 bases identical to TRBD2. CDR3 size: 15 residues. Per the germline V gene, CDR1 is SGHVS and CDR2 is FNYEAQ. Trimming removed 8 bases from V and 7 bases from J; junction bases left unmatched: 11. DNA of the CDR3: TGTGCCAGCTCAATGAGCGGGAGGGGGCTGAATGAGCAGTTCTTC. Translating it yields CASSMSGRGLNEQFF.

The rearrangement links TRBV9 to TRBJ2-1; 8 bases agree with TRBD1. V dropped 3 bases and J dropped 6; count of bases not matched to a gene: 2. CDR1 is SGDLS and CDR2 is YYNGEE in the germline V gene. CDR3 length: 13 amino acids. For the CDR3, the DNA is TGTGCCAGCAGCGAGGACAGGGCCAATGAGCAGTTCTTC. Protein sequence: CASSEDRANEQFF. Looking up the rest from reference TRBV9 and TRBJ2-1 gives the full variable domain: DSGVTQTPKHLITATGQRVTLRCSPRSGDLSVYWYQQSLDQGLQFLIQYYNGEERAKGNILERFSAQQFPDLHSELNLSSLELGDSALYFCASSEDRANEQFFGPGTRLTVL.

The gene calls are TRBV28 and TRBJ2-1, with TRBD1 matching over 10 bases. V lost 5 bases, J lost 5 bases, and 9 bases stayed unmatched. CDR3 size: 16 residues. The germline gives CDR1 MDHEN, CDR2 SYDVKM. As DNA, the CDR3 is TGTGCCAGCAGTCTACTCCGGGACAGGGGTGACAATGAGCAGTTCTTC. Amino acid sequence: CASSLLRDRGDNEQFF.

The rearrangement uses TRBV5-6 and TRBJ2-7; 9 bases are shared with TRBD1. CDR1 and CDR2 from the germline V gene are SGHDT and YYEEEE. J was trimmed by 6 bases and V by 4 bases; bases with no gene match: 5. The CDR3 contains 13 residues. CDR3 residues: CASSNRTGVEQYF. CDR3 coding DNA: TGTGCCAGCAGCAATCGGACAGGGGTCGAGCAGTACTTC.

The chain joins TRBV24-1 to TRBJ2-1, with D perhaps TRBD2 (7 bases). The germline gives CDR1 KGHDR, CDR2 SFDVKD. CDR3 size: 14 residues. V dropped 9 bases and J dropped 3 bases, with 14 bases sitting between them. This chain's CDR3 is CATAGGGGYNEQFF. For the CDR3, the DNA is TGTGCCACCGCTGGGGGGGGCGGCTACAATGAGCAGTTCTTC.

CDR3 coding DNA: TGTGCCAGCAGCTCAGGAAACACCATATATTTT. Translated, it gives CASSSGNTIYF. This rearrangement joins TRBV7-2 to TRBJ1-3; D remains ambiguous. V lost 4 bases to trimming and J lost 4 bases, with 2 bases between them. The CDR3 is 11 amino acids. In germline, CDR1 is SGHTA, CDR2 FQGNSA.

The rearrangement links TRBV13 to TRBJ2-3; 9 nucleotides line up with TRBD1. The CDR3 consists of 15 residues. V lost 5 bases, J lost 4 bases, and 7 bases stayed unmatched. CDR1 is PRHDT, CDR2 FYEKMQ, per germline (reference sequence). CDR3 in amino acids: CASSAQGAWADTQYF. The CDR3 DNA reads as TGTGCCAGCAGCGCACAGGGGGCTTGGGCAGATACGCAGTATTTT.